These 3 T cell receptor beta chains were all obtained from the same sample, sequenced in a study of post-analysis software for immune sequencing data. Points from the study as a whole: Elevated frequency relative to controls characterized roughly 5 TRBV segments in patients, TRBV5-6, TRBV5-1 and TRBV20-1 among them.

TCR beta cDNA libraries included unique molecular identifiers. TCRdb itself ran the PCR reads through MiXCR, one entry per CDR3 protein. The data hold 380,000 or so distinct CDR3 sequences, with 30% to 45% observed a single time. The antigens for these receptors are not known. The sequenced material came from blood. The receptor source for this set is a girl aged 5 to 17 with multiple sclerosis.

The CDR3 is CASRGDFFNYGYTF. The CDR3 DNA sequence: TGTGCCAGCAGGGGGGACTTCTTTAACTATGGCTACACCTTC. This chain uses TRBV12-3 or TRBV12-4 with TRBJ1-2; a possible D gene is TRBD1 (5 bases). CDR3 length equals 14 residues. V gave up 6 bases and J gave up 1 base, with 12 bases separating them.

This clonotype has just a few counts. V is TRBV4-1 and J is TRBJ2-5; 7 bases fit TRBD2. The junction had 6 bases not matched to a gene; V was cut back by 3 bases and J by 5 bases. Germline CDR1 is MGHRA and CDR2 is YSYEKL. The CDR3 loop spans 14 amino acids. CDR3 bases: TGCGCCAGCAGCCAGAGGGAGGGGCCGGAGACCCAGTACTTC. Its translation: CASSQREGPETQYF.

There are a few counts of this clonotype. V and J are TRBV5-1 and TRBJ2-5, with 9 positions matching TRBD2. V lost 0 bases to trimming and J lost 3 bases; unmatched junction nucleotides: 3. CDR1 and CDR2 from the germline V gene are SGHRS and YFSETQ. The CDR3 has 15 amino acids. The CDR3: CASSLGASGEETQYF. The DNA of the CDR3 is TGCGCCAGCAGCTTGGGGGCTAGCGGGGAAGAGACCCAGTACTTC.